This T cell receptor beta chain was identified during a study of T-cell memory formation after mild COVID-19. General study findings and limits: For second-wave clones that peaked at day 37, SARS-CoV-2 specificity went unverified. CD4+ clones that contracted lay mainly in CM and EM; CD8+ ones lay in EMRA. Clones that contracted from day 15 to 85 had balanced CD4/CD8; later expanders were CD4+ biased.

This clonotype has just a few counts. The antigen is undetermined. Researchers used 5'RACE with constant-segment primers to make TCR alpha and TCR beta cDNA libraries that carry sample barcodes and UMIs. Each CDR3 protein is one row after TCRdb ran MiXCR on the 5' RACE reads. Here the sample spans about 340,000 distinct CDR3 sequences, under 25% being singletons. CDR1 is SGHDN and CDR2 is FVKESK in the germline V gene. J was trimmed by 7 bases and V by 3 bases; bases with no gene match: 9. The CDR3 length is 16 residues. This chain uses TRBV14 with TRBJ1-6, with TRBD1 matching over 7 bases. The source is an adult woman who had mild COVID-19 (a few samples of this study predate the infection). Cell type and time point are not known. Sequenced sample: PBMCs or a T cell subset sorted from them (not recorded which). CDR3 amino acids: CASSHLRGTANSPLHF. The CDR3 DNA sequence: TGTGCCAGCAGCCACCTAAGGGGGACAGCGAATTCACCCCTCCACTTT.